A selection of T cell receptor beta chains follows, all from one sample in a study of cytomegalovirus exposure and HLA in healthy donors. Method: immunoSEQ multiplex PCR; TCRdb's copy keeps in-frame clones and lacks some. The data show approximately 210,000 clones, about 81% seen once. Material: PBMCs. Source of these receptors: a man between 35 and 55 years old in good health and CMV-seropositive. Each CDR3 is given with its conserved first and last residue. D genes are given only for firm matches. Size values are once, few and many counts, or a class for expanded clones, and some rows have none.

v_gene	abundance	j_gene	d_gene	CDR3nt	CDR3aa
TRBV7-9	few	TRBJ1-1	TRBD1	TGTGCCAGCAGCCCTTGGACAGGGGGAAACGAAGCTTTCTTT	CASSPWTGGNEAFF
TRBV29-1	-	TRBJ2-1	TRBD1	TGCAGCGCAATTGGACAGGGCGGCGGGTACAATGAGCAGTTCTTC	CSAIGQGGGYNEQFF
TRBV2	-	TRBJ2-5	-	TGTGCCAGCACTATAAAAGAGACCCAGTACTTC	CASTIKETQYF
TRBV4-2	-	TRBJ2-1	TRBD2	TGTGCCAGCAGCCGAGCGGGGAGGACTAGCGGGCCTATTCGACACTACAATGAGCAGTTCTTC	CASSRAGRTSGPIRHYNEQFF
TRBV6-5	-	TRBJ2-7	-	TGTGCCAGCAGGGGGACTGGCTCCTACGAGCAGTACTTC	CASRGTGSYEQYF
TRBV30	-	TRBJ2-6	-	TGTGCCTGGAATGCCGGCTCTGGGGCCAACGTCCTGACTTTC	CAWNAGSGANVLTF
TRBV9	-	TRBJ2-5	TRBD2	TGTGCCAGCACCCTAGCGGGATCGGTGATCGAGACCCAGTACTTC	CASTLAGSVIETQYF
TRBV7-2	few	TRBJ2-4	TRBD1	TGTGCCAGCAGCTTAGTTCCAGGGGGCATTCAGTACTTC	CASSLVPGGIQYF
TRBV2	-	TRBJ1-4	-	TGTGCCAGCAGTGATCCCCGGCTGGGGAGGAATGAAAAACTGTTTTTT	CASSDPRLGRNEKLFF
TRBV2	-	TRBJ2-5	TRBD1	TGTGCCAGCAGGGACAGGGACCAAGAGACCCAGTACTTC	CASRDRDQETQYF
TRBV9	-	TRBJ2-7	-	TGTGCCAGCAGCCCTCCCGGCACAGGTCCTAGCTCCTACGAGCAGTACTTC	CASSPPGTGPSSYEQYF
TRBV14	-	TRBJ2-7	TRBD1	TGTGCCAGCAGCCAAGGATTTGGACAGGGGGTCACCTACGAGCAGTACTTC	CASSQGFGQGVTYEQYF
TRBV5-4	-	TRBJ1-1	TRBD1	TGTGCCAGCAGCTTGGTTGCAGGGGGCATCACTGAAGCTTTCTTT	CASSLVAGGITEAFF
TRBV4-1	-	TRBJ2-1	TRBD2	TGCGCCAGCAGCCTGGCGGGAGGGAGCTCCTACAATGAGCAGTTCTTC	CASSLAGGSSYNEQFF
TRBV11-2	-	TRBJ1-4	-	TGTGCCAGCAGCTTAGTAGACAGGATTAAACTGTTTTTT	CASSLVDRIKLFF
TRBV5-8	-	TRBJ2-1	-	TGTGCCAGCAGCTTGGGAGGTTGGAACCCCCCCTACAATGAGCAGTTCTTC	CASSLGGWNPPYNEQFF
TRBV4-1	-	TRBJ2-3	TRBD2	TGCGCCAGCAGCCGCGGGACTAGCGGGCTGTCGGGTACGCAGTATTTT	CASSRGTSGLSGTQYF
TRBV9	-	TRBJ2-2	-	TGTGCCAGCACAGGGGACCCCCCGAGGGCCGGGGAGCTGTTTTTT	CASTGDPPRAGELFF
TRBV19	-	TRBJ1-1	TRBD1	TGTGCCAGTAGTCTCAGGGGGTGGACTGAAGCTTTCTTT	CASSLRGWTEAFF
TRBV5-4	-	TRBJ2-5	TRBD2	TGTGCCAGCAGCCCATTGACTAGCGGGAGGGCCGGGGAGACCCAGTACTTC	CASSPLTSGRAGETQYF
TRBV30	-	TRBJ1-5	-	TGTGCCTGGAGTCCTACGGGCAATCAGCCCCAGCATTTT	CAWSPTGNQPQHF
TRBV29-1	-	TRBJ1-2	TRBD1	TGCAGCGTTGGGTCTGACAGGGCTATTGGCTACACCTTC	CSVGSDRAIGYTF
TRBV4-2	-	TRBJ2-2	-	TGTGCCAGCAGCCTTGAATCCGGGACGAACACCGGGGAGCTGTTTTTT	CASSLESGTNTGELFF
TRBV7-9	-	TRBJ1-1	TRBD1	TGTGCCAGCAGCTTCGACAGGGGGGACACTGAAGCTTTCTTT	CASSFDRGDTEAFF
TRBV30	few	TRBJ2-3	-	TGTGCCTGGAGTGTACGGCTAGCCGGGGATACGCAGTATTTT	CAWSVRLAGDTQYF
TRBV27	-	TRBJ2-7	-	TGTGCCAGCAGTTTGGCAGGCAAAACTTCCCACGAGCAGTACTTC	CASSLAGKTSHEQYF
TRBV5-6	few	TRBJ1-1	TRBD1	TGTGCCAGCAGCAAGACAGGGATAGCGGAAGCTTTCTTT	CASSKTGIAEAFF
TRBV15	-	TRBJ2-1	-	TGTGCCACCAGCCGACTCGTCTACAATGAGCAGTTCTTC	CATSRLVYNEQFF
TRBV5-1	-	TRBJ2-3	TRBD2	TGCGCCAGCAGCATTCTAGCGGGAGTATTAGATACGCAGTATTTT	CASSILAGVLDTQYF
TRBV27	-	TRBJ1-2	TRBD1	TGTGCCAGCTGTGGTTACAGGGGCTATGGCTACACCTTC	CASCGYRGYGYTF
TRBV28	-	TRBJ2-3	-	TGTGCCAGCAGTTTGAGTAACCGAGCGCAGTATTTT	CASSLSNRAQYF
TRBV13	-	TRBJ2-2	-	TGTGCCAGCAGCCCTACTGAGGGGGCCGGGGAGCTGTTTTTT	CASSPTEGAGELFF
TRBV18	-	TRBJ1-5	TRBD1	TGTGCCAGCTCAACGACAGGGGGCTTGAGCAATCAGCCCCAGCATTTT	CASSTTGGLSNQPQHF
TRBV9	-	TRBJ1-2	TRBD1	TGTGCCAGCAGCATAGGGACAGGGGACGGCTACACCTTC	CASSIGTGDGYTF
TRBV25-1	-	TRBJ2-5	-	TGTGCCAGCAGTAACTCATGGAACCCGGCGGGGGAGACCCAGTACTTC	CASSNSWNPAGETQYF
TRBV7-3	-	TRBJ2-3	-	TGTGCCAGCAGCTCCCAGCCGGGACTCGGGGATACGCAGTATTTT	CASSSQPGLGDTQYF
TRBV19	-	TRBJ1-1	-	TGTGCCAGTAACCTCCCGGGAAGTGGAACTGAAGCTTTCTTT	CASNLPGSGTEAFF
TRBV6-1	once	TRBJ1-2	-	TGTGCCAGCATCCGAAGCGGGGGGATCAACTATGGCTACACCTTC	CASIRSGGINYGYTF
TRBV6-1	-	TRBJ2-7	-	TGTGCCAGCACGAGGAGCGTGAGCTACGAGCAGTACTTC	CASTRSVSYEQYF
TRBV18	-	TRBJ1-1	-	TGTGCCAGCTCAGCGAGAGCATCTGAAGCTTTCTTT	CASSARASEAFF
TRBV19	once	TRBJ1-4	TRBD1	TGTGCCAGTAGTAGGGGACAGGGGAGCACTAATGAAAAACTGTTTTTT	CASSRGQGSTNEKLFF
TRBV6-5	-	TRBJ1-2	TRBD1	TGTGCCAGCAGTTTTACCCGGGACAGGGTTAACTATGGCTACACCTTC	CASSFTRDRVNYGYTF
TRBV27	-	TRBJ2-2	-	TGTGCCAGCAGTTCGTATATCCAGGGCTCCGGGGAGCTGTTTTTT	CASSSYIQGSGELFF
TRBV11-3	-	TRBJ1-1	TRBD1	TGTGCCAGCAGCGACAGGGGTTGGGACACTGAAGCTTTCTTT	CASSDRGWDTEAFF
TRBV30	-	TRBJ1-1	-	TGTGCCTGGAAGACCTGGCAGGGGATTTCCACTGAAGCTTTCTTT	CAWKTWQGISTEAFF
TRBV7-9	-	TRBJ2-4	-	TGTGCCAGCAGCTTAGTTCTGTACAGGGAGACCAAAAACATTCAGTACTTC	CASSLVLYRETKNIQYF
TRBV5-1	-	TRBJ2-2	TRBD1	TGCGCCAGCCAACTCAGGACAGGGCATGCCGGGGAGCTGTTTTTT	CASQLRTGHAGELFF
TRBV15	-	TRBJ1-1	-	TGTGCCACCAGCAGCTATAGAGGGGGCACTGAAGCTTTCTTT	CATSSYRGGTEAFF
TRBV7-9	-	TRBJ2-6	-	TGTGCCAGCAGCTCCCTACAGGGCTCTGGGGCCAACGTCCTGACTTTC	CASSSLQGSGANVLTF
TRBV10-3	few	TRBJ1-1	TRBD1	TGTGCCATCAGTGACGTGGACAGGTCTATGAACACTGAAGCTTTCTTT	CAISDVDRSMNTEAFF
TRBV27	-	TRBJ2-5	TRBD1	TGTGCCAGCAGCCTAAGCAGGGGGCAAGAGACCCAGTACTTC	CASSLSRGQETQYF
TRBV7-9	-	TRBJ2-7	-	TGTGCCAGCAGCTTACAGGCCCTTGGCTACGAGCAGTACTTC	CASSLQALGYEQYF
TRBV11-3	-	TRBJ1-2	TRBD1	TGTGCCAGCAGCTTAGGACAGGGAGCTGGCTACACCTTC	CASSLGQGAGYTF